The source of this T cell receptor beta chain is a study of regulatory T cells in long-lasting Graves disease. Study outcomes and limitations: Persistent disease samples used TRBV28, TRBJ1-2 and TRBJ2-5 preferentially. Persistent patients shared more public clonotypes (around 3,000) than new patients (about 960).

This clonotype was detected ten times or more. Its target is not known. As for time point: newly diagnosed GD, antithyroid drugs for less than 3 months. PBMC RNA was the source of the TCR library. The CDR3 sequence is 16 residues long. Germline-derived CDR1 and CDR2 are MNHEY and SVGEGT. Trimming cost V 5 bases and J 3 bases; bases outside gene matches: 11. Library construction for TCR beta used iRepertoire HTBI primers and Arm-PCR of CDR3 regions. TCRdb reanalysed the multiplex PCR reads using MiXCR and keeps one entry per CDR3 protein. The data contain 300,000 to 400,000 distinct CDR3 sequences, over 15% of them singletons. This same sample was also part of a study on T cells in Graves' hyperthyroidism and ophthalmopathy. That study adds: Reasons for excluding patients were uncontrolled infection, other autoimmune disease, pregnancy or lactation. The majority of expanded thyroid clonotypes above 0.001 also appeared in blood.

The sequence was obtained from a man between 35 and 55 years old with Graves disease. Sequenced material: peripheral blood mononuclear cells (PBMCs), taken at new diagnosis, from a patient treated with antithyroid drugs. J is TRBJ1-1 and V is TRBV6-2 or TRBV6-3; 8 nucleotides line up with TRBD1. DNA for the CDR3: TGTGCCAGCAGTGCTATCCGCAGGGGGCTGGACACTGAAGCTTTCTTT. Translating gives CASSAIRRGLDTEAFF.